The 20 T cell receptor beta chains given below trace back to one sample, sequenced in a study of T cells in Graves' hyperthyroidism and ophthalmopathy. The CDR3 regions of TCR beta were amplified from RNA transcripts. The TCR CDR3 first-round RT-PCR relied on the HTBI primer set. Each CDR3 protein is one row after TCRdb ran MiXCR on the multiplex PCR reads. The table includes over 700,000 distinct CDR3 sequences, over 35% detected once. The sample consisted of blood. These receptors were obtained from a woman aged 40 to 50 with Graves' hyperthyroidism.

The rearrangement uses TRBV12-3 or TRBV12-4 and TRBJ1-3; TRBD1 is a possible D gene (5 bases). The V end lost 9 bases, the J end lost 3 bases, and 15 bases lay between the germline ends. CDR3 length equals 14 residues. CDR3 sequence (DNA): TGTGCCAGTTTAGTGAGGGGTGGTGGAAACACCATATATTTT. Its protein is CASLVRGGGNTIYF.

V usage is TRBV9 and J usage is TRBJ2-7; 8 positions agree with TRBD2. Trimming at V came to 3 bases and at J to 5 bases, leaving 10 bases not matched to a gene. Germline CDR1 is SGDLS and CDR2 is YYNGEE. The CDR3 extends over 15 amino acids. As DNA, the CDR3 is TGTGCCAGCAGCGCAACACGTAGCGGGAACGACGAGCAGTACTTC. Amino acid sequence: CASSATRSGNDEQYF.

This rearrangement joins TRBV19 to TRBJ1-5; 9 nucleotides agree with TRBD1. Germline V CDR1 and CDR2: LNHDA, SQIVND (reference sequence). The CDR3 has 16 amino acids. The junction had 11 bases not matched to a gene; V was cut back by 3 bases and J by 8 bases. CDR3 in amino acids: CASSMGQGGLVEPQHF. For the CDR3, the DNA is TGTGCCAGTAGTATGGGACAGGGCGGTCTGGTGGAGCCCCAGCATTTT.

CDR3: CASRTSFRQPSSRDTEAFF. CDR3 in DNA: TGTGCCAGCCGGACTTCCTTCCGACAACCCAGTTCCCGGGACACTGAAGCTTTCTTT. The genes are TRBV7-6 and TRBJ1-1; no clear D. This CDR3 has 19 residues. CDR1 is SGHVS and CDR2 is FNYEAQ in the germline V gene. The ends were cut back, 8 bases at V and 3 bases at J, with 31 bases in the middle.

Ten or more counts support this clonotype. At one of its ends the junction is not consistent with the germline gene, which may arise from a read error. The gene calls are TRBV6-5 and TRBJ1-1; D ambiguous. Looked up from germline, CDR1 is MNHEY and CDR2 is SVGAGI. CDR3 length: 10 amino acids. The CDR3: CASRALAVLF. The CDR3 DNA is TGTGCCAGCCGAGCCCTAGCCGTTCTCTTT.

This clonotype was seen a few times. The rearrangement uses TRBV4-1 and TRBJ1-1, with a tentative D call TRBD1 (5 bases). The CDR3 spans 17 residues. V lost 1 base to trimming and J lost 4 bases, with 19 bases between them. Germline loops: CDR1 MGHRA, CDR2 YSYEKL. The CDR3 protein is CASSQGIGGKVGTEAFF. The CDR3 DNA reads TGCGCCAGCAGCCAAGGTATCGGGGGGAAGGTGGGCACTGAAGCTTTCTTT.

This clonotype was recorded a few times. One end of the junction varies from germline; a read error may be responsible. The CDR3 loop is CASSQDSRTGSLEQYF. The CDR3 region has the DNA TGCGCCAGCAGCCAAGATTCCCGGACAGGGTCACTCGAGCAGTACTTC. The chain combines TRBV7-2 with TRBJ2-7; 8 bases fit TRBD1. This CDR3 comprises 16 residues. Germline loops: CDR1 SGHTA, CDR2 FQGNSA.

This clonotype was seen ten or more times. The chain combines TRBV25-1 with TRBJ1-2, with D hard to call. The germline CDR1 and CDR2 sequences are MGHDK and SYGVNS. The ends were cut back, 0 bases at V and 2 bases at J, with 7 bases in the middle. CDR3 length: 14 amino acids. The chain's CDR3 is CASSEYSLNYGYTF. CDR3 sequence (DNA): TGTGCCAGCAGTGAATATTCACTGAACTATGGCTACACCTTC.

At least ten counts were recorded for this clonotype. The V call is TRBV19, the J call TRBJ1-1; no clear D. The length of the CDR3 is 14 residues. Germline loops: CDR1 LNHDA, CDR2 SQIVND (reference sequence). Trimming took 3 bases from V and 1 from J, leaving 9 bases between them. CDR3 in DNA: TGTGCCAGTAGTATGCGTAGGGCGAACACTGAAGCTTTCTTT. Translated: CASSMRRANTEAFF.

This clonotype has ten or more counts. The chain couples TRBV7-9 to TRBJ1-2, with 7 bases aligning to TRBD1. V lost 5 bases to trimming and J lost 4 bases; unmatched junction nucleotides: 16. Germline loops: CDR1 SEHNR, CDR2 FQNEAQ (reference sequence). There are 17 residues in the CDR3. The DNA of the CDR3 is TGTGCCAGCAGCGACCGGGACAGTGCACCGTCACTCTATGGCTACACCTTC. Amino acids: CASSDRDSAPSLYGYTF.

Comment on this clonotype: At one end the junction does not follow the germline gene, possibly because of a read error. This sequence joins TRBV29-1 and TRBJ1-6; no firm D call. The germline CDR1 and CDR2 sequences are SQVTM and ANQGSEA. There are 11 residues in the CDR3. CDR3 sequence: CSVIERGGLSF. CDR3 sequence (DNA): TGCAGCGTGATAGAGCGCGGCGGCTTAAGCTTT.

This chain joins TRBV2 and TRBJ1-5; D might be TRBD1 (6 bases). V lost 4 bases and J 5 bases, leaving 21 bases between the germline ends. Germline CDR1 SNHLY, CDR2 FYNNEI. The CDR3 spans 17 residues. The CDR3 region has the DNA TGTGCCAGCAGTGTTATTTGGGGGCGTAAAGAGGATCAGCCCCAGCATTTT. It yields the protein CASSVIWGRKEDQPQHF.

J is TRBJ1-1 and V is TRBV7-2; D gene uncertain. The CDR3 is 15 residues long. V shed 1 base and J shed 0 bases, with 9 bases lying between them. CDR1 and CDR2 from the germline V gene are SGHTA and FQGNSA. The DNA for the CDR3 is TGTGCCAGCAGCTTAGTTACGGGGATGAACACTGAAGCTTTCTTT. Translation gives CASSLVTGMNTEAFF.

The chain links TRBV6-5 to TRBJ2-6; 11 bases agree with TRBD1. CDR1 and CDR2 from the germline V gene are MNHEY and SVGAGI. The CDR3 loop spans 18 amino acids. The junction had 7 bases not matched to a gene; V was cut back by 2 bases and J by 4 bases. The CDR3: CASSYPRDRGSGANVLTF. The CDR3 DNA reads TGTGCCAGCAGTTACCCCCGGGACAGGGGGTCCGGGGCCAACGTCCTGACTTTC.

This clonotype occurred a few times. CDR3 DNA sequence: TGTGCCAGCAGTTACCAGGTGAATGAAAAACTGTTTTTT. Amino acid sequence: CASSYQVNEKLFF. The gene calls are TRBV6-2 or TRBV6-3 and TRBJ1-4; unclear D gene. Germline CDR1 is MNHEY and CDR2 is SVGEGT. Trimming cost V 2 bases and J 5 bases, with 6 bases left between them. CDR3 length: 13 residues.

This clonotype has a count of ten or more. The chain employs TRBV20-1 and TRBJ1-2; a weak D match, TRBD1 (5 bases). The germline gives CDR1 DFQATT, CDR2 SNEGSKA (reference sequence). The ends were cut back, 2 bases at V and 5 bases at J, with 12 bases in the middle. The CDR3 extends over 13 amino acids. The CDR3 DNA sequence: TGCAGTGCTAGACCCCCGGGGCAGTATGGCTACACCTTC. As protein: CSARPPGQYGYTF.

This clonotype has only a few counts. The CDR3 region is CASSPMTAMNTEAFF. The CDR3, as DNA: TGTGCCAGCAGTCCGATGACCGCTATGAACACTGAAGCTTTCTTT. The chain links TRBV2 to TRBJ1-1; D is uncertain. The CDR3 loop spans 15 amino acids. Deletions cut 5 bases from V and 0 bases from J, with 13 bases between. Per the germline V gene, CDR1 is SNHLY and CDR2 is FYNNEI.

This clonotype was counted a few times. This chain links TRBV12-3 or TRBV12-4 with TRBJ1-1, with a possible D match to TRBD1 (5 bases). Trimming pared 3 bases from V and 2 bases from J, leaving 13 bases between. This CDR3 spans 15 amino acids. This CDR3 reads CASSLWGGRNTEAFF. The CDR3 DNA reads TGTGCCAGCAGTTTGTGGGGGGGTAGAAACACTGAAGCTTTCTTT.

This clonotype has just a few counts. The chain combines TRBV7-2 with TRBJ2-7; no definite D call. The V end lost 8 bases, the J end lost 5 bases, and 19 bases lay between the germline ends. The CDR3 has 14 amino acids. The germline V gene encodes CDR1 SGHTA and CDR2 FQGNSA. The CDR3 DNA sequence: TGTGCCAGCTCACCACCGTCCACGTCCAACGAGCAGTACTTC. Translating it yields CASSPPSTSNEQYF.

The chain links TRBV6-5 to TRBJ2-2; possibly TRBD2 for D (5 bases). Looked up from germline, CDR1 is MNHEY and CDR2 is SVGAGI. Trimming stripped 6 bases from V and 6 bases from J, with 8 bases between. CDR3 length: 12 residues. This CDR3 is CASRMGAGELFF. The CDR3 DNA sequence: TGTGCCAGCAGGATGGGAGCCGGGGAGCTGTTTTTT.